This is a list of T cell receptor beta chains from one sample in a study of read filtering for tumor transcriptome and immune sequencing. TCRdb processed the reads anew with MiXCR; each CDR3 protein has one entry. The repertoire has around 50,000 distinct CDR3 sequences, roughly an eighth of them found once; the top ten carry approximately 16%. Specimen: a population of CD138-negative cells sorted from bone marrow. These receptors were obtained from a donor at least 40 years old with multiple myeloma. CDR3s include the opening cysteine and the closing phenylalanine or tryptophan.

j_gene: TRBJ2-3
v_gene: TRBV28
CDR3aa: CASHSSSTDTQYF

j_gene: TRBJ2-2
v_gene: TRBV5-4
CDR3aa: CASSSGTAERGAGELFF

j_gene: TRBJ2-5
v_gene: TRBV14
CDR3aa: CASSQDRLEGETQYF

j_gene: TRBJ2-2
v_gene: TRBV6-1
CDR3aa: CASSDSTGELFF

j_gene: TRBJ2-3
v_gene: TRBV7-9
CDR3aa: CASSETGGKDTQYF

j_gene: TRBJ2-7
v_gene: TRBV20-1
CDR3aa: CSALSPGTGSYEQYF

j_gene: TRBJ1-3
v_gene: TRBV11-2
CDR3aa: CASSLIQAPYSGNTIYF

j_gene: TRBJ2-6
v_gene: TRBV14
CDR3aa: CASSQVVVEANVLTF

j_gene: TRBJ2-4
v_gene: TRBV29-1
CDR3aa: CSACQVAKNIQYF

j_gene: TRBJ2-3
v_gene: TRBV18
CDR3aa: CASSPIRKGQSTDTQYF

j_gene: TRBJ2-7
v_gene: TRBV7-9
CDR3aa: CASSTLVGIGYEQYF

j_gene: TRBJ1-4
v_gene: TRBV3-1
CDR3aa: CASSPTKNEKLFF

j_gene: TRBJ1-1
v_gene: TRBV18
CDR3aa: CASRDGWDTEAFF

j_gene: TRBJ2-5
v_gene: TRBV7-9
CDR3aa: CASTTGVETQYF

j_gene: TRBJ2-1
v_gene: TRBV5-1
CDR3aa: CASSTAGRDEDEQFF

j_gene: TRBJ2-1
v_gene: TRBV6-5
CDR3aa: CASSPLTGGAGNEQFF

j_gene: TRBJ2-1
v_gene: TRBV3-1
CDR3aa: CASREQAANEQFF

j_gene: TRBJ1-1
v_gene: TRBV6-5
CDR3aa: CASSTDRRAEAFF

j_gene: TRBJ2-3
v_gene: TRBV5-1
CDR3aa: CASSPDSPADTQYF

j_gene: TRBJ1-5
v_gene: TRBV7-2
CDR3aa: CASSYEGNQPQHF

j_gene: TRBJ1-3
v_gene: TRBV6-2/TRBV6-3
CDR3aa: CASANSGNTIYF

j_gene: TRBJ1-1
v_gene: TRBV4-1
CDR3aa: CASSLNRVENTEAFF

j_gene: TRBJ2-3
v_gene: TRBV5-1
CDR3aa: CASSDGVDTQYF

j_gene: TRBJ2-6
v_gene: TRBV18
CDR3aa: CASSRPGRPGANVLTF

j_gene: TRBJ1-6
v_gene: TRBV5-1
CDR3aa: CASSQDEISPLHF

j_gene: TRBJ1-2
v_gene: TRBV5-1
CDR3aa: CASSFGGLQNYGYTF

j_gene: TRBJ2-7
v_gene: TRBV3-1
CDR3aa: CASSLGLAGISYEQYF

j_gene: TRBJ1-5
v_gene: TRBV4-2
CDR3aa: CASSPRGFTQPQHF

j_gene: TRBJ2-3
v_gene: TRBV19
CDR3aa: CASSIRLAVVLSSTDTQYF

j_gene: TRBJ2-3
v_gene: TRBV5-1
CDR3aa: CASSLSQGGSDTQYF

j_gene: TRBJ1-5
v_gene: TRBV12-3/TRBV12-4
CDR3aa: CASSFRGPGGGQPQHF

j_gene: TRBJ2-7
v_gene: TRBV6-5
CDR3aa: CASSVFRYEQYF

j_gene: TRBJ1-5
v_gene: TRBV7-9
CDR3aa: CASSLRSDQPQHF

j_gene: TRBJ2-7
v_gene: TRBV14
CDR3aa: CASSQEIGRLYEQYF

j_gene: TRBJ2-7
v_gene: TRBV6-2/TRBV6-3
CDR3aa: CASSTSGGSYEQYF

j_gene: TRBJ1-5
v_gene: TRBV6-2/TRBV6-3
CDR3aa: CASSYGGSNQPQHF

j_gene: TRBJ2-5
v_gene: TRBV24-1
CDR3aa: CATSDTTGSTYQETQYF

j_gene: TRBJ2-1
v_gene: TRBV28
CDR3aa: CASSLQVAGGRYNEQFF

j_gene: TRBJ2-1
v_gene: TRBV7-9
CDR3aa: CASSLVGLAGDQFF

j_gene: TRBJ2-1
v_gene: TRBV3-1
CDR3aa: CASSQEAPLGQFF

j_gene: TRBJ1-1
v_gene: TRBV4-1
CDR3aa: CASSQDTGFNAQGVDTEAFF

j_gene: TRBJ2-3
v_gene: TRBV29-1
CDR3aa: CSVNPGTSTDTQYF

j_gene: TRBJ2-4
v_gene: TRBV5-1
CDR3aa: CASSLFGEAKNIQYF

j_gene: TRBJ2-5
v_gene: TRBV6-1
CDR3aa: CASSALFLETQYF

j_gene: TRBJ2-1
v_gene: TRBV5-5
CDR3aa: CASSSTGSFYNEQFF

j_gene: TRBJ1-5
v_gene: TRBV14
CDR3aa: CASSQQGQSNQPQHF

j_gene: TRBJ2-2
v_gene: TRBV5-1
CDR3aa: CASSQATTPTGELFF

j_gene: TRBJ2-1
v_gene: TRBV10-2
CDR3aa: CASSDFGRTRSLYHEQFF

j_gene: TRBJ1-4
v_gene: TRBV7-2
CDR3aa: CASSPLGHSTNEKLFF

j_gene: TRBJ1-1
v_gene: TRBV12-3/TRBV12-4
CDR3aa: CASSLEPETSEAFF

j_gene: TRBJ1-5
v_gene: TRBV20-1
CDR3aa: CSAGLPRDTDQPQHF

j_gene: TRBJ1-5
v_gene: TRBV6-1
CDR3aa: CASREYVGGQPQHF

j_gene: TRBJ1-2
v_gene: TRBV10-3
CDR3aa: CAIRGSSTGSGYTF

j_gene: TRBJ1-1
v_gene: TRBV4-1
CDR3aa: CASSQVPGPEAFF

j_gene: TRBJ1-5
v_gene: TRBV7-3
CDR3aa: CASSPGHGQPQHF

j_gene: TRBJ1-1
v_gene: TRBV7-3
CDR3aa: CASSYRGGGGTEAFF

j_gene: TRBJ2-1
v_gene: TRBV10-2
CDR3aa: CASSRRGESSYNEQFF

j_gene: TRBJ1-1
v_gene: TRBV5-1
CDR3aa: CASSPEMWTEAFF

j_gene: TRBJ2-3
v_gene: TRBV20-1
CDR3aa: CSAPGLAGGPVVMDTQYF

j_gene: TRBJ1-5
v_gene: TRBV2
CDR3aa: CASSGTESYQPQHF